The 15 T cell receptor beta chains listed next were all sequenced from one sample in a study of response to subunit inactivated influenza vaccine. TCRdb re-called the RT-PCR reads with MiXCR, one entry per CDR3 protein. The sample has some 300,000 distinct CDR3 sequences, 20% to 25% seen once. The sample here was PBMCs from blood, taken approximately 20 months after vaccination. These receptors were collected from a man aged 45 to 75 who received an inactivated influenza vaccine.

CDR3 sequence (DNA): TGTGCCAGCAGCTCGACCGACAGGCCCCCCATAGCCAAAAACATTCAGTACTTC. This gives the protein CASSSTDRPPIAKNIQYF. The rearrangement joins TRBV11-1 to TRBJ2-4, with a possible D match to TRBD1 (6 bases). Germline CDR1 SGHAT, CDR2 FQDESV (reference sequence). The CDR3 is 18 amino acids. Between the trimmed V and J ends, which lost 4 bases and 0 bases, there was a span of 19 bases.

The chain carries TRBV20-1 and TRBJ2-7, with a tentative D call TRBD1 (5 bases). Trimming removed 0 bases from V and 4 bases from J, with 13 bases in between. In germline, CDR1 is DFQATT, CDR2 SNEGSKA (reference sequence). CDR3 size: 14 residues. The CDR3 sequence: CSARDHQGVYEQYF. The CDR3, as DNA: TGCAGTGCTAGAGATCATCAGGGCGTATACGAGCAGTACTTC.

Comment on this clonotype: This sequence may be a read error, since a much larger clone differs from it by one base. The chain links TRBV4-2 to TRBJ2-1; D gene unclear. Germline V gives CDR1 LGHNA, CDR2 YNFKEQ. The CDR3 contains 15 residues. The CDR3 DNA follows: TGTGCCAGCAGCCAAGAGAGGCAGAGGAACAATGAGCGGTTCTTC. Residues: CASSQERQRNNERFF.

The chain employs TRBV2 and TRBJ1-2; TRBD1 aligns across 7 bases. CDR3 length: 14 residues. Germline-derived CDR1 and CDR2 are SNHLY and FYNNEI. J was trimmed by 6 bases and V by 4 bases; bases with no gene match: 8. The CDR3 region has the DNA TGTGCCAGCAGTGCCACCTGGGACAGCCATGGCTACACCTTC. Translating it yields CASSATWDSHGYTF.

This clonotype came up once. One base away lies a much larger clone, so this may be a sequencing read error. The chain joins TRBV12-3 or TRBV12-4 to TRBJ1-1; tentative D call: TRBD1 (5 bases). Trimming removed 5 bases from V and 4 bases from J, with 11 bases in between. This CDR3 is 13 amino acids long. The CDR3 DNA is TGTGCCAGCAGTCGACGGGACCTCACTGAAGCTTTCTTT. Protein sequence: CASSRRDLTEAFF.

The gene calls are TRBV6-5 and TRBJ2-7; D might be TRBD2 (6 bases). CDR1 and CDR2 from the germline V gene are MNHEY and SVGAGI. The CDR3 loop spans 14 amino acids. Between the trimmed V and J ends, which lost 5 bases and 7 bases, there was a span of 18 bases. This chain's CDR3 is CASSERERTGEQYF. Written as DNA, the CDR3 is TGTGCCAGCAGTGAACGGGAGAGGACTGGAGAGCAGTACTTC.

This rearrangement joins TRBV12-3 or TRBV12-4 to TRBJ1-1, with 8 bases that match TRBD1. CDR3 length: 14 residues. The V segment lost 5 bases and the J segment 4 bases; nucleotides outside the gene matches: 6. The CDR3 sequence: CASSRSGGRTEAFF. CDR3 coding DNA: TGTGCCAGCAGTCGATCAGGGGGCCGCACTGAAGCTTTCTTT.

This chain joins TRBV12-3 or TRBV12-4 and TRBJ1-1, with 7 positions matching TRBD1. This CDR3 comprises 15 residues. Losses at the gene ends were 6 bases for V and 0 bases for J; bases not matched to a gene: 7. For the CDR3, the DNA is TGTGCCAGCAGCGAAGGGACAGTGGTGAACACTGAAGCTTTCTTT. Its protein product is CASSEGTVVNTEAFF.

The CDR3 bases are TGTGCCAGCAGTTACAGGGTAGCTTCCCTAAACACTGAAGCTTTCTTT. This codes for CASSYRVASLNTEAFF. The J gene is TRBJ1-1, the V gene TRBV6-5, with D hard to call. The CDR3 loop spans 16 amino acids. CDR1 and CDR2 (germline): MNHEY, SVGAGI. The germline V and J ends were trimmed by 2 bases and 2 bases, with 15 bases remaining between them.

This clonotype was counted only a few times. The chain combines TRBV30 with TRBJ1-1; 11 positions match TRBD1. CDR3 length: 15 amino acids. Germline V gene lookup returns CDR1 GTSNPN and CDR2 SVGIG (reference sequence). V was pared by 3 bases and J by 1 base, with 4 bases of the junction left unmatched. CDR3 DNA sequence: TGTGCCTGGAGGGGACAGGGGGTGGGGAACACTGAAGCTTTCTTT. Translating it yields CAWRGQGVGNTEAFF.

By share, this clonotype counts as medium-sized (0.01 to 0.1%). The V and J genes are TRBV20-1 and TRBJ1-5, with 7 positions matching TRBD1. The V segment lost 0 bases and the J segment 6 bases; nucleotides outside the gene matches: 8. The CDR3 is made up of 15 amino acids. Germline V CDR1 and CDR2: DFQATT, SNEGSKA (reference sequence). The CDR3 here is CSARDQTGETQPQHF. CDR3 sequence (DNA): TGCAGTGCTAGAGATCAAACAGGGGAGACTCAGCCCCAGCATTTT.

This clonotype was seen a handful of times. V and J are TRBV20-1 and TRBJ1-1, with TRBD1 identical over 9 bases. Germline values: CDR1 DFQATT, CDR2 SNEGSKA (reference sequence). The length of the CDR3 is 16 residues. V lost 5 bases, J lost 3 bases, and 13 bases stayed unmatched. CDR3 loop: CSAPPDRGGVDTEAFF. In nucleotides, the CDR3 is TGCAGTGCTCCTCCGGACAGGGGAGGTGTGGACACTGAAGCTTTCTTT.

At least ten counts were recorded for this clonotype. The rearrangement links TRBV29-1 to TRBJ1-4, with 9 bases aligning to TRBD1. The CDR3 has 12 amino acids. Germline CDR1 is SQVTM and CDR2 is ANQGSEA. V shed 6 bases and J 7 bases; nucleotides not matched to a gene: 3. The CDR3 sequence is CSVGTGLEKLFF. CDR3 nucleotides: TGCAGCGTGGGGACAGGGCTTGAAAAACTGTTTTTT.

CDR3 in DNA: TGTGCCACCTCGGATTCTAACAGGGCAAAACTGTTTTTT. This translates into CATSDSNRAKLFF. This chain connects TRBV28 to TRBJ1-4, with D maybe TRBD1 (6 bases). With 10 bases removed from V and 10 bases from J, the gap between germline ends came to 19 bases. The germline CDR1 and CDR2 sequences are MDHEN and SYDVKM. CDR3 size: 13 residues.

The J gene is TRBJ1-1, the V gene TRBV30, with TRBD1 identical over 10 bases. The CDR3 runs to 13 residues. After removal of 3 bases from V and 9 bases from J, the junction contained 7 bases not matched to a gene. Germline assignment: CDR1 GTSNPN and CDR2 SVGIG (reference sequence). The CDR3 is CAWRGQGKVKAFF. The CDR3 DNA reads TGTGCCTGGAGGGGACAGGGGAAGGTGAAAGCTTTCTTT.